A selection of T cell receptor beta chains follows, all from one sample in a study of post-analysis software for immune sequencing data. In TCRdb, the PCR reads were re-called with MiXCR into one record per CDR3 protein. Of 600,000 to 700,000 distinct CDR3 sequences listed, around 60% are singletons. Sequencing was done on a sample of blood. The receptors come from a girl aged 2 to 10 with multiple sclerosis. Each CDR3 is given without its conserved first and last residue. The order of the fields is J gene, V gene, CDR3 protein.

>TRBJ2-1|TRBV5-1
ASSLESPGNEQF
>TRBJ2-7|TRBV20-1
SARIQALPWSGRYEQY
>TRBJ2-1|TRBV6-5
ASRKLEYNEQF
>TRBJ2-4|TRBV5-5
ASSLDGGAQNIQY
>TRBJ2-5|TRBV6-2/TRBV6-3
ASSYKGALQETQY
>TRBJ2-7|TRBV12-5
ASGQPGKYYEQY
>TRBJ2-3|TRBV6-2/TRBV6-3
ASIPRGTPSTDTQY
>TRBJ2-1|TRBV5-1
ASKVSGDYNEQF
>TRBJ2-7|TRBV3-1
ASSQSSGAYEQY
>TRBJ1-1|TRBV24-1
ATSDFPILDRGGTEAF
>TRBJ2-7|TRBV6-5
ASMSLASYEQY
>TRBJ2-1|TRBV4-1
ASRIGLAGPSEQF
>TRBJ2-7|TRBV20-1
SARRPQGYGDEQY
>TRBJ2-1|TRBV3-1
ASSQEPVNNEQF
>TRBJ2-3|TRBV6-5
ASSYFDNTDTQY
>TRBJ2-7|TRBV6-2/TRBV6-3
ASSYSPAGTFYEQY
>TRBJ2-1|TRBV20-1
SAKKAGGNEQF
>TRBJ1-2|TRBV6-5
ASSYSTPGDLGLYGYT
>TRBJ2-1|TRBV5-1
ASSLAESRTPQF
>TRBJ1-5|TRBV20-1
SVSAGSNQPQH
>TRBJ2-3|TRBV29-1
SVDGLPLAGGTDTQY
>TRBJ1-5|TRBV7-9
ASSFTGVGQPQH
>TRBJ2-5|TRBV29-1
SVESSGVQETQY
>TRBJ1-1|TRBV5-1
ASSFGQGSTEAF
>TRBJ2-1|TRBV20-1
SAEPLAGETNEQF
>TRBJ2-6|TRBV20-1
SAAGVDSGANVLT
>TRBJ2-2|TRBV29-1
SATPGTGELF
>TRBJ2-6|TRBV18
ASSPPSGQALSGANVRT
>TRBJ2-1|TRBV20-1
SARDQYRINNEQF
>TRBJ1-4|TRBV12-3/TRBV12-4
ASSPFKGPGQGDEKLF
>TRBJ2-5|TRBV24-1
ATSDTRQTRRTETQY